The sequence of this TCR beta chain was determined in a study of T cell responses to AZD1222 COVID-19 vaccine. Study as a whole: Pooled samples include second doses given at about 4 or 12 weeks.

Study conclusions and caveats: Receipt of two AZD1222 doses was followed by a rise in Spike-specific TCR breadth and depth. CD4 TCRs associated with vaccination spanned spike, dominating at 160-218 and 743-854. Only a handful of people who got AZD1222 tested seropositive at baseline.

With respect to this clone: Its antigen is as yet unknown.

The data were produced by immunoSEQ multiplex PCR, yet TCRdb's version contains in-frame clones alone and is incomplete. Of around 89,000 clones listed, more than 75% are singletons. CDR1 and CDR2 from the germline V gene are SGHVS and FQNEAQ. V was clipped by 1 base and J by 8 bases, with 6 bases between them. This CDR3 is built from 12 residues. This TCR was recovered from an adult in good health. Sequencing used peripheral blood, obtained on day 0 of AZD1222 vaccination. The gene calls are TRBV7-8 and TRBJ2-1; maybe TRBD2 (5 bases). The CDR3, as DNA: TGTGCCAGCAGCTTAGGCGGGTATGAGCAGTTCTTC. Protein sequence: CASSLGGYEQFF.